Below are 31 T cell receptor beta chains sequenced from a single sample in a study of T cells in Graves' hyperthyroidism and ophthalmopathy. There were TCR beta CDR3 regions amplified from RNA transcripts. Primed by the HTBI set, a first-round RT-PCR was run on the TCR CDR3. TCRdb processed the multiplex PCR reads anew with MiXCR; each CDR3 protein has one entry. Found here are approximately 620,000 distinct CDR3 sequences, approximately 15% of them singletons; the top ten hold under 3.5%. Material for sequencing was blood. Receptors were obtained from a woman aged 40 to 50 with Graves' ophthalmopathy.

This clonotype showed up just a few times. J is TRBJ2-6 and V is TRBV6-1; TRBD2 is a possible D gene (5 bases). The CDR3 sequence is 20 residues long. Germline loops: CDR1 MNHNS, CDR2 SASEGT. V dropped 3 bases and J dropped 0 bases, with 21 bases sitting between them. The CDR3 coding sequence is TGTGCCAGCAGTGATGCGGGCGTGAGTAGAATTATCTCTGGGGCCAACGTCCTGACTTTC. Its protein is CASSDAGVSRIISGANVLTF.

This clonotype came up many times. The rearrangement uses TRBV24-1 and TRBJ2-5; 7 bases fit TRBD1. CDR1 KGHDR and CDR2 SFDVKD come from the germline V gene. CDR3 size: 15 residues. The trim removed 3 bases at V and 1 base at J, leaving 4 bases unmatched. Here the CDR3 DNA reads TGTGCCACCAGTGATCGTAGACAGGGCCAAGAGACCCAGTACTTC. It specifies CATSDRRQGQETQYF.

The sample holds a few counts of this clonotype. The chain joins TRBV27 to TRBJ2-4; 13 nucleotides line up with TRBD2. This CDR3 comprises 19 residues. V was clipped by 10 bases and J by 3 bases; unmatched bases: 18. Germline loops: CDR1 MNHEY, CDR2 SMNVEV (reference sequence). For the CDR3, the DNA is TGTGCCATCACCTCCCCCCCCGGGACTAGCGGGAATGTCAAAAACATTCAGTACTTC. It translates to CAITSPPGTSGNVKNIQYF.

This clonotype was observed many times. This chain joins TRBV19 and TRBJ1-5; the D is unclear. Trimming stripped 3 bases from V and 5 bases from J, with 8 bases between. The CDR3 runs to 13 residues. CDR1 is LNHDA, CDR2 SQIVND, per germline (reference sequence). CDR3 DNA sequence: TGTGCCAGTAGTATCTCGGGAGATCAGCCCCAGCATTTT. This encodes CASSISGDQPQHF. Filled out from reference TRBV19 and TRBJ1-5, the complete variable domain reads DGGITQSPKYLFRKEGQNVTLSCEQNLNHDAMYWYRQDPGQGLRLIYYSQIVNDFQKGDIAEGYSVSREKKESFPLTVTSAQKNPTAFYLCASSISGDQPQHFGDGTRLSIL.

This clonotype was seen at least ten times. The chain joins TRBV12-3 or TRBV12-4 to TRBJ2-7; 7 bases are a match to TRBD1. V trimming: 6 bases; J trimming: 6 bases; junction bases outside the gene matches: 8. The CDR3 is 13 residues long. The DNA of the CDR3 is TGTGCCAGCAGAAACAGACAGGGAAGCGAGCAGTACTTC. This sequence encodes CASRNRQGSEQYF.

The rearrangement links TRBV20-1 to TRBJ2-1; D is unclear. Germline CDR1 reads DFQATT; CDR2 reads SNEGSKA (reference sequence). Trimming removed 2 bases from V and 9 bases from J, with 14 bases in between. This CDR3 is built from 13 residues. CDR3 loop: CSARSSGWGEQFF. DNA for the CDR3: TGCAGTGCTAGATCCTCAGGCTGGGGTGAGCAGTTCTTC.

This clonotype was recorded a few times. V is TRBV5-1 and J is TRBJ2-1; D remains unclear. This CDR3 comprises 14 residues. Germline V gene sequence: CDR1 SGHRS, CDR2 YFSETQ. V gave up 0 bases and J gave up 3 bases, with 7 bases separating them. The CDR3 bases are TGCGCCAGCAGCTTGGATCGCAGCTACAATGAGCAGTTCTTC. As protein: CASSLDRSYNEQFF.

This clonotype was observed a few times. V and J are TRBV14 and TRBJ2-1; 13 positions agree with TRBD2. In germline, CDR1 is SGHDN, CDR2 FVKESK. The ends lost 8 bases at V and 5 bases at J; junction bases unmatched: 6. The CDR3 contains 15 residues. CDR3 protein: CASGPLAGGNNEQFF. The CDR3 DNA follows: TGTGCCAGCGGACCACTAGCGGGGGGGAACAATGAGCAGTTCTTC. The full variable domain, rest sourced from reference TRBV14 and TRBJ2-1, is EAGVTQFPSHSVIEKGQTVTLRCDPISGHDNLYWYRRVMGKEIKFLLHFVKESKQDESGMPNNRFLAERTGGTYSTLKVQPAELEDSGVYFCASGPLAGGNNEQFFGPGTRLTVL.

For this clonotype: At one end, the junction sequence differs from germline, possibly due to a read error. This CDR3 reads CAGSLAWNTEAFF. CDR3 coding DNA: TGTGCCGGCAGTTTAGCATGGAACACTGAAGCTTTCTTT. The chain links TRBV27 to TRBJ1-1; D not resolved. The germline V gene encodes CDR1 MNHEY and CDR2 SMNVEV (reference sequence). CDR3 size: 13 residues.

This clonotype was observed a few times. The V and J genes are TRBV5-1 and TRBJ2-5; the D gene is possibly TRBD1 (6 bases). Looked up from germline, CDR1 is SGHRS and CDR2 is YFSETQ. The germline V and J ends were trimmed by 3 bases and 0 bases, with 9 bases remaining between them. The CDR3 extends over 14 amino acids. The CDR3 DNA reads TGCGCCAGCAGCTACCGACAGGACCAAGAGACCCAGTACTTC. It encodes CASSYRQDQETQYF.

The CDR3 here is CASSPIGQGTDTQYF. CDR3 in DNA: TGTGCCAGCTCACCGATCGGACAGGGGACAGATACGCAGTATTTT. The genes are TRBV18 and TRBJ2-3; 9 nucleotides match TRBD1. Per germline, CDR1 KGHSH and CDR2 LQKENI. The CDR3 contains 15 residues. The V segment lost 3 bases and the J segment 3 bases; nucleotides outside the gene matches: 4.

This clonotype was observed a few times. One junction end disagrees with the germline gene, perhaps due to a read error. The V call is TRBV4-1, the J call TRBJ1-5; weak D call: TRBD1 (6 bases). Germline CDR1 is MGHRA and CDR2 is YSYEKL. The CDR3 runs to 17 residues. Written as DNA, the CDR3 is TGCGCCAGCAGCCAAGACCCTACAGGGATCTTAGATCAGCGCCAGCATTTT. It yields the protein CASSQDPTGILDQRQHF.

This clonotype was picked up many times. V usage is TRBV3-1 and J usage is TRBJ2-1; no definite D call. CDR3 size: 16 residues. V dropped 1 base and J dropped 2 bases, with 12 bases sitting between them. Germline V CDR1 and CDR2: LGHDT, YNNKEL (reference sequence). The CDR3, as DNA: TGTGCCAGCAGCCAAGTCGCAGACTTCGCCTACAATGAGCAGTTCTTC. Protein: CASSQVADFAYNEQFF.

As concerns this clonotype: Since a much larger clone is just one base distant, this may be a read error. The rearrangement links TRBV18 to TRBJ2-1, with D perhaps given as TRBD1 or TRBD2 (5 bases each). CDR1 is KGHSH and CDR2 is LQKENI in the germline V gene. CDR3 size: 14 residues. Here the CDR3 reads CASSQLPGPNERFF. The DNA for the CDR3 is TGTGCCAGCTCACAACTTCCGGGGCCTAATGAGCGGTTCTTC.

This clonotype has at least ten counts. The chain joins TRBV7-2 to TRBJ2-5; maybe TRBD1 (5 bases). Germline V lookup: CDR1 SGHTA, CDR2 FQGNSA. The CDR3 is 14 amino acids. V dropped 3 bases and J dropped 7 bases, with 15 bases sitting between them. Written as DNA, the CDR3 is TGTGCCAGCAGCTTGGGGCGTTGGGGTGGGACCCAGTACTTC. Its translation is CASSLGRWGGTQYF.

V gene TRBV10-3 combines with J gene TRBJ2-7, with a weak D call TRBD1 (6 bases). The V gene lost 4 bases and the J gene lost 5 bases, with 12 bases spanning the gap. In germline, CDR1 is ENHRY, CDR2 SYGVKD. CDR3 size: 13 residues. The CDR3 here is CAISGARDNEQYF. As DNA, the CDR3 is TGTGCCATCAGTGGGGCCAGGGACAACGAGCAGTACTTC.

Ten or more counts support this clonotype. The V call is TRBV3-1, the J call TRBJ2-5, with 9 bases that match TRBD1. Per the germline V gene, CDR1 is LGHDT and CDR2 is YNNKEL (reference sequence). The CDR3 consists of 16 residues. With V trimmed by 3 bases and J by 3 bases, 8 bases remained unmatched. The CDR3 DNA is TGTGCCAGCAGCCACCAGGACAGGGGTCGGGAAGAGACCCAGTACTTC. This gives the protein CASSHQDRGREETQYF.

CDR3 sequence (DNA): TGTGCCAGCAGCCGTGGGGGCGGGAGGGCGGCCGGGGAGCTGTTTTTT. This encodes CASSRGGGRAAGELFF. The rearrangement joins TRBV28 to TRBJ2-2; TRBD2 aligns across 9 bases. Germline V CDR1 and CDR2: MDHEN, SYDVKM. Trimming at V came to 6 bases and at J to 6 bases, leaving 11 bases not matched to a gene. The CDR3 is 16 residues long.

This clonotype was counted at least ten times. The V and J genes are TRBV7-2 and TRBJ2-7; D gene uncertain. Trimming left V 1 base short and J 0 bases short, with 13 bases between. This CDR3 contains 16 residues. Germline assignment: CDR1 SGHTA and CDR2 FQGNSA. CDR3 residues: CASSLGAAVSSYEQYF. CDR3 DNA sequence: TGTGCCAGCAGCTTAGGGGCGGCGGTAAGCTCCTACGAGCAGTACTTC.

The sample holds many counts of this clonotype. The rearrangement uses TRBV5-5 and TRBJ1-1; D gene unclear. CDR1 and CDR2 (germline): SGHKS, YYEKEE (reference sequence). The CDR3 is made up of 14 amino acids. V lost 0 bases and J 4 bases, leaving 10 bases between the germline ends. CDR3 nucleotides: TGTGCCAGCAGCTTGGCGGCCTTGAGCACTGAAGCTTTCTTT. Amino acid sequence: CASSLAALSTEAFF.

CDR3 residues: CASSLGGGFYEQYF. The CDR3 nucleotides read TGCGCCAGCAGCTTAGGGGGGGGTTTCTACGAGCAGTACTTC. This chain connects TRBV5-1 to TRBJ2-7; D is possibly TRBD2 (7 bases). Deletions cut 2 bases from V and 3 bases from J, with 12 bases between. This CDR3 has 14 residues. Germline lookup yields CDR1 SGHRS and CDR2 YFSETQ.

The CDR3 here is CASSLGWVRSGNTIYF. The CDR3 coding sequence is TGTGCCAGCAGTTTAGGATGGGTCCGCTCTGGAAACACCATATATTTT. V usage is TRBV12-3 or TRBV12-4 and J usage is TRBJ1-3; no clear D. This CDR3 contains 16 residues. Trimming took 1 base from V and 0 from J, leaving 10 bases between them.

This clonotype was seen many times. This CDR3 is CASSVFDEQFF. For the CDR3, the DNA is TGTGCCAGCAGCGTTTTTGATGAGCAGTTCTTC. The rearrangement uses TRBV7-9 and TRBJ2-1; the D is unclear. V was shortened by 5 bases and J by 8 bases, with 7 bases between the two germline ends. Germline V gene sequence: CDR1 SEHNR, CDR2 FQNEAQ (reference sequence). The length of the CDR3 is 11 residues.

The chain uses TRBV6-2 or TRBV6-3 and TRBJ2-6, with D possibly being TRBD2 (7 bases). The CDR3 is made up of 19 amino acids. Germline V CDR1 and CDR2: MNHEY, SVGEGT. V was trimmed by 7 bases and J by 0 bases, leaving 22 bases between them. CDR3 bases: TGTGCCAGCAATTCCCCCATGGGGGGGCTTACCTCTGGGGCCAACGTCCTGACTTTC. This sequence encodes CASNSPMGGLTSGANVLTF.

This clonotype came up a few times. The chain has TRBV7-3 and TRBJ2-2; 9 bases align to TRBD2. The CDR3 contains 16 residues. The germline V gene has CDR1 SGHTA and CDR2 FQGTGA. Losses at the gene ends were 3 bases for V and 2 bases for J; bases not matched to a gene: 4. CDR3 sequence: CASSFRLAGNTGELFF. The DNA for the CDR3 is TGTGCCAGCAGCTTTCGGCTAGCGGGAAACACCGGGGAGCTGTTTTTT. The variable domain in full, completed from reference TRBV7-3 and TRBJ2-2, reads GAGVSQTPSNKVTEKGKYVELRCDPISGHTALYWYRQSLGQGPEFLIYFQGTGAADDSGLPNDRFFAVRPEGSVSTLKIQRTERGDSAVYLCASSFRLAGNTGELFFGEGSRLTVL.

This rearrangement joins TRBV19 to TRBJ1-5, with a weak D call TRBD1 (6 bases). This CDR3 has 13 amino acids. Trimming removed 8 bases at V and 2 bases at J, with 10 bases between. From germline, CDR1 is LNHDA and CDR2 SQIVND (reference sequence). This chain's CDR3 is CASQGTGNQPQHF. DNA of the CDR3: TGTGCCAGTCAGGGGACCGGCAATCAGCCCCAGCATTTT.

This clonotype was found a few times. This chain uses TRBV2 with TRBJ2-3, with D maybe TRBD2 (7 bases). Germline V gene lookup returns CDR1 SNHLY and CDR2 FYNNEI. The V end lost 2 bases, the J end lost 1 base, and 13 bases lay between the germline ends. This CDR3 has 16 residues. CDR3 residues: CASSESAGARTDTQYF. CDR3 coding DNA: TGTGCCAGCAGTGAATCCGCGGGGGCTCGCACAGATACGCAGTATTTT. Supplemented by reference TRBV2 and TRBJ2-3, the full variable domain reads EPEVTQTPSHQVTQMGQEVILRCVPISNHLYFYWYRQILGQKVEFLVSFYNNEISEKSEIFDDQFSVERPDGSNFTLKIRSTKLEDSAMYFCASSESAGARTDTQYFGPGTRLTVL.

This clonotype was picked up many times. The CDR3 protein is CASSKGHTNTEAFF. In nucleotides, the CDR3 is TGCGCCAGCAGCAAGGGACACACGAACACTGAAGCTTTCTTT. The chain is built from TRBV5-1 and TRBJ1-1; TRBD1 is a possible D gene (6 bases). V lost 4 bases, J lost 1 base, and 11 bases lay in between. The CDR3 runs 14 residues. Germline V lookup: CDR1 SGHRS, CDR2 YFSETQ.

Regarding this clonotype: A much bigger clone sits one base away, suggesting this may be a read error. The CDR3 ends on some other residue instead of the conserved phenylalanine or tryptophan, so this is likely a read error. The chain is built from TRBV28 and TRBJ2-7, with 10 bases aligning to TRBD1. This CDR3 is built from 15 residues. Unmatched junction bases numbered 11, after V lost 7 bases and J lost 5 bases. Germline V gene sequence: CDR1 MDHEN, CDR2 SYDVKM. The CDR3 region has the DNA TGTGCCAGCATCAACGGGGACAGGGGAGTCCACGAGCAGTACCTC. Residues: CASINGDRGVHEQYL.

J is TRBJ1-1 and V is TRBV7-9; tentatively, D is TRBD1 (6 bases). Trimming removed 7 bases from V and 0 bases from J, with 15 bases in between. The CDR3 has 15 amino acids. Germline CDR1 and CDR2: SEHNR and FQNEAQ (reference sequence). The CDR3 DNA follows: TGTGCCAGCACCCCACCGGGACAAATGAACACTGAAGCTTTCTTT. This sequence encodes CASTPPGQMNTEAFF.

This clonotype was recorded many times. The chain has TRBV11-2 and TRBJ2-2; D is perhaps TRBD1 (6 bases). Trimming stripped 5 bases from V and 5 bases from J, with 18 bases between. The CDR3 contains 16 residues. The germline V gene has CDR1 SGHAT and CDR2 FQNNGV. The CDR3 DNA sequence: TGTGCCAGCAGCCCCAGGGGAACCGGAGGAACCGGGGAGCTGTTTTTT. Residues: CASSPRGTGGTGELFF.